Below, 3 T cell receptor beta chains from the same sample are listed, as sequenced in a study of blood T cell repertoires in COVID-19. Profiling relied on immunoSEQ multiplex PCR, and the TCRdb table lists in-frame clones only, not all of them. The sample has about 220,000 clones, 60% to 85% seen once. Sequenced input: peripheral blood. The receptor set was obtained from an older woman with acute or convalescent COVID-19.

The rearrangement links TRBV7-2 to TRBJ2-3; TRBD1 aligns across 9 bases. With V trimmed by 5 bases and J by 0 bases, 9 bases remained unmatched. There are 17 residues in the CDR3. Germline assignment: CDR1 SGHTA and CDR2 FQGNSA. CDR3 DNA sequence: TGTGCCAGCAGCCCAAACAGGGGGCGGGTTAGCACAGATACGCAGTATTTT. It yields the protein CASSPNRGRVSTDTQYF.

The chain joins TRBV3-1 (or the pseudogene TRBV3-2) to TRBJ1-6; 7 positions match TRBD1. Germline assignment: CDR1 LGHDT and CDR2 YNNKEL (reference sequence). CDR3 length: 15 residues. V was pared by 4 bases and J by 3 bases, with 3 bases of the junction left unmatched. CDR3 bases: TGTGCCAGCAGCCTCGGGACAGACTATAATTCACCCCTCCACTTT. It codes for CASSLGTDYNSPLHF.

The V and J genes are TRBV28 and TRBJ2-1, with TRBD1 matching 12 bases. Germline V lookup: CDR1 MDHEN, CDR2 SYDVKM. The J segment lost 5 bases and the V segment lost 10 bases, leaving 15 bases of the junction unmatched. The CDR3 has 17 residues. CDR3 sequence reads: CATNSPYGTGGNNEQFF. The CDR3 bases are TGTGCCACCAACTCCCCGTACGGGACAGGGGGCAACAATGAGCAGTTCTTC.